Each of the 5 T cell receptor beta chains below was sequenced from the same sample in a study of cytomegalovirus exposure and HLA in healthy donors. 60 Vbeta and 13 Jbeta primers were used in PCR. This table comes from immunoSEQ multiplex PCR, and its TCRdb copy is limited to in-frame clones, with some not included. Among a few hundred thousand clones listed, about 80% were seen once. Sequencing used PBMCs. All receptors derive from a man aged 35 to 55 in good health and CMV-seronegative.

This clone was counted between two and nine times. This sequence joins TRBV7-2 and TRBJ2-7; TRBD2 agrees at 8 bases. The germline V gene has CDR1 SGHTA and CDR2 FQGNSA. With V trimmed by 6 bases and J by 6 bases, 13 bases remained unmatched. The CDR3 is 15 residues long. The CDR3 region is CASSLLKRGMGEQYF. The CDR3, as DNA: TGTGCCAGCAGTCTCCTCAAGCGGGGGATGGGCGAGCAGTACTTC.

This clone has a single count. The CDR3 here is CASSLEAGGHEQYF. CDR3 DNA: TGTGCCAGCAGCTTAGAGGCAGGGGGCCACGAGCAGTACTTC. This chain links TRBV7-8 with TRBJ2-7; 8 nucleotides match TRBD1. Per the germline V gene, CDR1 is SGHVS and CDR2 is FQNEAQ. V lost 1 base, J lost 5 bases, and 4 bases stayed unmatched. The CDR3 spans 14 residues.

V gene TRBV5-6 combines with J gene TRBJ2-1; 7 bases are a match to TRBD2. This CDR3 has 15 amino acids. Trimming cost V 0 bases and J 4 bases; bases outside gene matches: 4. The germline gives CDR1 SGHDT, CDR2 YYEEEE. The CDR3 region is CASSLGSGPYNEQFF. Written as DNA, the CDR3 is TGTGCCAGCAGCTTGGGTAGCGGGCCTTACAATGAGCAGTTCTTC.

The chain couples TRBV18 to TRBJ1-5, with D tentatively TRBD1 (6 bases). The CDR3 totals 12 residues. Trimming took off 4 bases at V and 6 bases at J, with 7 bases between the two ends. From germline, CDR1 is KGHSH and CDR2 LQKENI. CDR3 sequence: CASSRGRQPQHF. The CDR3 DNA reads TGTGCCAGCTCACGGGGGCGTCAGCCCCAGCATTTT.

This chain links TRBV7-7 with TRBJ2-5; a weak D match, TRBD1 (5 bases). CDR1 and CDR2 from the germline V gene are SSHAT and FNYEAQ (reference sequence). The CDR3 runs 15 residues. The V gene lost 5 bases and the J gene lost 5 bases, with 18 bases spanning the gap. CDR3 loop: CASSPAPRPGETQYF. The DNA of the CDR3 is TGTGCCAGCAGCCCTGCCCCGAGGCCAGGGGAGACCCAGTACTTC.